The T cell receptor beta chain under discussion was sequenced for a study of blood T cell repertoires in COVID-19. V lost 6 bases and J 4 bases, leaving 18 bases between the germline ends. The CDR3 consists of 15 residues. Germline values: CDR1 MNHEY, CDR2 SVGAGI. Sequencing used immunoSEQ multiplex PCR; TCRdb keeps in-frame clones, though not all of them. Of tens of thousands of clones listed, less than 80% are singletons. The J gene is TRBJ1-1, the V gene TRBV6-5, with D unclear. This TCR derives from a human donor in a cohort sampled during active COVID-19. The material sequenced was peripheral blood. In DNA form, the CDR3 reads TGTGCCAGCAGGACTCGCCGGCTACAAGGCACTGAAGCTTTCTTT. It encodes CASRTRRLQGTEAFF.